This record looks at one TCR beta chain sequence and its context. Its antigen is still unknown. The V gene lost 7 bases and the J gene lost 1 base, with 14 bases spanning the gap. CDR3 length: 14 residues. Germline-derived CDR1 and CDR2 are SGHNT and YYREEE (reference sequence). The sample belongs to a study of OX40 agonist ivuxolimab in advanced cancers. The overall study: The dose-escalation group included hepatocellular carcinoma, melanoma, renal cell carcinoma and head and neck cancer. Regarding the study as a whole: Patients with a partial response at 0.1-3.0 mg/kg had among the lowest clonal expansion. It was not determined which antigens were specifically recognized by the peripheral T cells that had undergone clonal expansion.

No patient had autoimmune disease or received systemic immunosuppression. Repertoires were generated with immunoSEQ multiplex PCR, while TCRdb's copy carries only in-frame clones and drops some. The data contain 50,000 to 65,000 clones, around 88% of them singletons. This material consisted of CD4+ or CD8+ T cells sorted from blood, taken in a trial of the OX40 agonist ivuxolimab. The chain carries TRBV5-4 and TRBJ2-5, with a tentative D call TRBD2 (5 bases). This clonotype originated in an adult with an advanced solid tumor such as melanoma, head and neck, liver or kidney cancer. CDR3 DNA sequence: TGTGCCAGCTCTTTGTCGGGGTCCCAAGAGACCCAGTACTTC. Translation gives CASSLSGSQETQYF.